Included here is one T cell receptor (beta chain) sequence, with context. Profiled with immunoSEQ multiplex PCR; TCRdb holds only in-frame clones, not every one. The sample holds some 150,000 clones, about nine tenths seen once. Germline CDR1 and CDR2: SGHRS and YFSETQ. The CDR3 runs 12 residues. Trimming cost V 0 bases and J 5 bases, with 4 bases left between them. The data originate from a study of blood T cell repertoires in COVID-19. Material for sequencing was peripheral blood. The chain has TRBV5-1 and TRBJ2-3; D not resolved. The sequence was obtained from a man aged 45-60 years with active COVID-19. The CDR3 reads CASSLGRDTQYF. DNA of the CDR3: TGCGCCAGCAGCTTGGGGAGAGATACGCAGTATTTT.